The rows below give T cell receptor beta chains drawn from one sample of a study of type 1 and type 2 diabetes patients. TCRdb processed the multiplex PCR reads anew with MiXCR; each CDR3 protein has one entry. The sample lists fewer than 350,000 distinct CDR3 sequences; 45% to 60% were seen once. The sequenced sample consisted of peripheral blood mononuclear cells (PBMCs). The receptors were sampled from a man in his late teens or twenties with type 2 diabetes. The CDR3 runs from the conserved cysteine through the conserved F or W. Fields, in order: V gene, D gene, clone size, J gene, CDR3 DNA, CDR3 protein. A D gene is named only where the DNA matches it firmly. Only some rows state a clone size, as once, few, many or a class for expanded clones.

TRBV7-6	TRBD1	.	TRBJ2-5	TGTGCCAGCAGCCCACGGACAGGGGGGACCCAGTACTTC	CASSPRTGGTQYF
TRBV29-1	TRBD2	.	TRBJ2-7	TGCAGCGTTAAGTCGCTAGCGGGAGCCGAGCAGTACTTC	CSVKSLAGAEQYF
TRBV20-1	TRBD2	.	TRBJ2-7	TGCAGTGGTAGCGGGGGTGGCGAGCAGTACTTC	CSGSGGGEQYF
TRBV10-3	TRBD2	.	TRBJ2-1	TGTGCCATCAGAAACCCAACTAGCGGATACAATGAGCAGTTCTTC	CAIRNPTSGYNEQFF
TRBV20-1	.	.	TRBJ2-7	TGCAGTGCTAACATGGGCCCCCGACGTAGCTCCTACGAGCAGTACTTC	CSANMGPRRSSYEQYF
TRBV4-1	TRBD1	.	TRBJ1-2	TGCGCCAGCCTACAATCCAGGGACAGTACGATGGATGGCTACACCTTC	CASLQSRDSTMDGYTF
TRBV19	TRBD2	.	TRBJ2-1	TGTGCCACCGCAAGGACTAGCGGGGGGGCGCGGAATGAGCAGTTCTTC	CATARTSGGARNEQFF
TRBV20-1	.	medium-sized	TRBJ2-3	TGCAGTGCCCGAAGGAATACGCAGTATTTT	CSARRNTQYF
TRBV12-3/TRBV12-4	TRBD1	.	TRBJ2-5	TGTGCCATCAGCTTCGGGACAGGGGCGTACCAAGAGACCCAGTACTTC	CAISFGTGAYQETQYF
TRBV12-3/TRBV12-4	.	.	TRBJ1-2	TGTGCCAGCCTCCCTAGATCCTTGGTTTTCGATGGCTACACCTTC	CASLPRSLVFDGYTF
TRBV5-1	.	few	TRBJ2-7	TGCGCCAGCAGCTTCCGGACAGAGTCTACCGAGCAGTACTTC	CASSFRTESTEQYF
TRBV6-1	.	.	TRBJ2-1	TGTGCCAGCAGGTCCGGGGCCTATAGCTCCTACAATGAGCAGTTCTTC	CASRSGAYSSYNEQFF
TRBV28	.	.	TRBJ1-1	TGTGCCAGCAGTAGTTTATTGGCGAACACTGAAGCTTTCTTT	CASSSLLANTEAFF
TRBV24-1	TRBD2	.	TRBJ2-3	TGTGCCACCAGCCTAGCGGCCACCACAGATACGCAGTATTTT	CATSLAATTDTQYF
TRBV6-2/TRBV6-3	.	.	TRBJ2-4	TGTGCCAGCAGGGAAGCTGGCATTCAGTACTTC	CASREAGIQYF
TRBV13	TRBD2	.	TRBJ2-1	TGTGCCAGCAGCCACCTAGCGGGGGGAAAGGTGTTCAATGAGCAGTTCTTC	CASSHLAGGKVFNEQFF